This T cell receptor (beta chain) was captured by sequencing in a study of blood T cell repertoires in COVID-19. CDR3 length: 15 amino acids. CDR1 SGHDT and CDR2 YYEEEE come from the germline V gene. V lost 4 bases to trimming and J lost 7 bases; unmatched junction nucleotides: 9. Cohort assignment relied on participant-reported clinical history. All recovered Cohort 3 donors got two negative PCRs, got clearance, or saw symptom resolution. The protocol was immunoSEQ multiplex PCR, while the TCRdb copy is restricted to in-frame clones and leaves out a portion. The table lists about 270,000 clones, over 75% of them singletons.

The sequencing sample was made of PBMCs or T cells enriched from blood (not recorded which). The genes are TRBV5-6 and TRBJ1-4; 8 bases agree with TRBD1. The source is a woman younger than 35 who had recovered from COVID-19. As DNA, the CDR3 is TGTGCCAGCAGCCCGGGACAGGCGCGGGTTGAAAAACTGTTTTTT. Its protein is CASSPGQARVEKLFF.